These T cell receptor beta chains were read from a single sample in a study of blood T cell repertoires in COVID-19. Generated by immunoSEQ multiplex PCR, the TCRdb table keeps only in-frame clones and is missing some. The sample holds some 300,000 clones, under 90% seen once. Sequences were obtained from PBMCs or T cells enriched from blood (not recorded which). Source of these receptors: a woman between 50 and 59 years old who had been exposed to COVID-19. Both conserved end residues are part of each CDR3. D genes are given only for firm matches. Where a row states a size, it is once, few, many or the class of an expanded clone; other rows omit it.

NA	NA	TRBJ2-1	TRBV5-1	CASSYSRGSYNEQFF	TGCGCCAGCAGTTACTCGCGGGGCTCCTACAATGAGCAGTTCTTC
NA	NA	TRBJ2-5	TRBV19	CASSFTGTETQYF	TGTGCCAGTAGTTTTACAGGGACAGAGACCCAGTACTTC
TRBD2	NA	TRBJ2-3	TRBV5-1	CASRPLAGVSDTQYF	TGCGCCAGCAGGCCTCTAGCGGGGGTTTCAGATACGCAGTATTTT
TRBD1	NA	TRBJ1-1	TRBV10-3	CAISTGGRAEAFF	TGTGCCATCAGTACAGGGGGCAGGGCTGAAGCTTTCTTT
NA	once	TRBJ2-2	TRBV6-5	CASRTRNTNTGELFF	TGTGCCAGCAGGACGAGGAACACGAACACCGGGGAGCTGTTTTTT
NA	NA	TRBJ1-2	TRBV11-2	CASSLVPGDGYTF	TGTGCCAGCAGCTTAGTACCAGGGGATGGCTACACCTTC
TRBD2	NA	TRBJ2-4	TRBV7-2	CASSLARSARGLVNIQYF	TGTGCCAGCAGCTTAGCTCGGTCGGCCCGGGGACTAGTAAACATTCAGTACTTC
NA	once	TRBJ1-6	TRBV5-1	CASRGRPNSPLHF	TGCGCCAGCAGGGGCAGGCCTAATTCACCCCTCCACTTT
TRBD1	few	TRBJ2-7	TRBV5-1	CASSPGQGNEQYF	TGCGCCAGCAGCCCGGGACAGGGAAACGAGCAGTACTTC
TRBD2	NA	TRBJ2-7	TRBV3-1/TRBV3-2	CASSQAAGGIYEQYF	TGTGCCAGCAGCCAAGCAGCGGGGGGAATCTACGAGCAGTACTTC
TRBD1	NA	TRBJ1-5	TRBV28	CASSFEDRLKPQHF	TGTGCCAGCAGTTTTGAGGACAGGTTGAAGCCCCAGCATTTT
TRBD1	NA	TRBJ1-2	TRBV19	CASSIGAAGQQHGYTF	TGTGCCAGTAGTATAGGGGCCGCGGGACAGCAACATGGCTACACCTTC
NA	NA	TRBJ2-1	TRBV7-2	CASSLQGAGPVDEQFF	TGTGCCAGCAGTCTACAGGGTGCCGGTCCGGTAGATGAGCAGTTCTTC
NA	NA	TRBJ2-7	TRBV7-8	CASSLDRNYEQYF	TGTGCCAGCAGCTTAGACAGAAACTACGAGCAGTACTTC
NA	once	TRBJ1-6	TRBV6-5	CASSNRAGDSPLHF	TGTGCCAGCAGTAACAGGGCAGGGGATTCACCCCTCCACTTT
NA	few	TRBJ1-1	TRBV5-1	CASSLKGEVSEAFF	TGCGCCAGCAGCCTGAAAGGGGAGGTCAGTGAAGCTTTCTTT
NA	NA	TRBJ1-3	TRBV30	CAWGISGNTIYF	TGTGCCTGGGGTATCTCTGGAAACACCATATATTTT
NA	once	TRBJ1-6	TRBV30	CAWSVLASGLRSPLHF	TGTGCCTGGAGTGTACTCGCCTCAGGGTTGCGTTCACCCCTCCACTTT
TRBD1	NA	TRBJ1-2	TRBV27	CASHTGQGGTYGYTF	TGTGCCAGTCATACGGGACAGGGGGGGACCTATGGCTACACCTTC
TRBD1	NA	TRBJ2-3	TRBV4-1	CASSQGTGTDTQYF	TGCGCCAGCAGCCAGGGGACAGGCACAGATACGCAGTATTTT
TRBD2	NA	TRBJ2-5	TRBV7-2	CASSQTSGGAKTQYF	TGTGCCAGCAGCCAGACTAGCGGGGGGGCGAAGACCCAGTACTTC
NA	NA	TRBJ1-2	TRBV19	CASSIRTATNYGYTF	TGTGCCAGTAGTATAAGGACAGCTACTAACTATGGCTACACCTTC
TRBD1	NA	TRBJ2-4	TRBV5-1	CASSSPQGAGNIQYF	TGCGCCAGCAGCTCCCCTCAGGGGGCCGGAAACATTCAGTACTTC
NA	NA	TRBJ2-7	TRBV21-1	CASSPRDRGHEQYF	TGTGCCAGCAGCCCTCGAGACAGGGGCCACGAGCAGTACTTC
TRBD1	NA	TRBJ2-2	TRBV5-5	CASSWGQPTGELFF	TGTGCCAGCAGCTGGGGACAGCCCACCGGGGAGCTGTTTTTT
NA	once	TRBJ2-5	TRBV10-3	CATTEQVQETQYF	TGTGCCACGACAGAACAGGTCCAAGAGACCCAGTACTTC
TRBD1	NA	TRBJ1-2	TRBV5-4	CASSGRDRAYGYTF	TGTGCCAGCAGCGGAAGGGACAGGGCCTATGGCTACACCTTC
TRBD2	once	TRBJ2-7	TRBV27	CASRRTGTRNYEQYF	TGTGCCAGCAGGCGAACCGGGACTAGGAACTACGAGCAGTACTTC
NA	NA	TRBJ2-3	TRBV27	CASSSAARFYTQYF	TGTGCCAGCAGTTCCGCGGCCCGGTTTTATACGCAGTATTTT
TRBD2	NA	TRBJ2-7	TRBV11-2	CASSLGEVAGDLGDEQYF	TGTGCCAGCAGCTTAGGGGAAGTAGCGGGGGACTTAGGGGACGAGCAGTACTTC
TRBD2	NA	TRBJ2-7	TRBV5-4	CASSIAPGGLGEQYF	TGTGCCAGCAGCATAGCCCCGGGGGGGCTGGGCGAGCAGTACTTC
NA	NA	TRBJ1-4	TRBV13	CASSPRGGASNEKLFF	TGTGCCAGCAGCCCCCGGGGGGGTGCTTCTAATGAAAAACTGTTTTTT
NA	NA	TRBJ2-3	TRBV5-1	CASSLVEPPDTQYF	TGCGCCAGCAGCTTGGTAGAACCCCCAGATACGCAGTATTTT
NA	NA	TRBJ2-3	TRBV6-1	CASSEPSAAITDTQYF	TGTGCCAGCAGTGAGCCCTCCGCGGCCATCACAGATACGCAGTATTTT
TRBD1	NA	TRBJ2-7	TRBV28	CASSYRDRVYEQYF	TGTGCCAGCAGTTACCGGGACAGGGTCTACGAGCAGTACTTC
NA	NA	TRBJ2-2	TRBV29-1	CSCLGAPNTGELFF	TGCAGCTGCCTGGGGGCACCGAACACCGGGGAGCTGTTTTTT
NA	NA	TRBJ1-2	TRBV2	CASRLQQETYGYTF	TGTGCCAGCAGGCTCCAACAGGAGACCTATGGCTACACCTTC
NA	NA	TRBJ1-1	TRBV18	CASSPFRETNTEAFF	TGTGCCAGCTCACCTTTTAGGGAGACGAACACTGAAGCTTTCTTT
NA	NA	TRBJ1-6	TRBV30	CAWSVPGSLWNSPLHF	TGTGCCTGGAGTGTACCGGGGAGTTTATGGAATTCACCCCTCCACTTT
NA	many	TRBJ1-5	TRBV7-8	CASSSEQGRTQPQHF	TGTGCCAGCAGCTCTGAACAGGGAAGAACTCAGCCCCAGCATTTT
NA	NA	TRBJ1-5	TRBV28	CASSLWGGKPSNQPQHF	TGTGCCAGCAGTTTATGGGGAGGCAAGCCTAGCAATCAGCCCCAGCATTTT
TRBD1	NA	TRBJ1-5	TRBV7-8	CASSLEGQGPSQPQHF	TGTGCCAGCAGCTTAGAAGGACAGGGGCCCTCGCAGCCCCAGCATTTT
TRBD1	NA	TRBJ1-4	TRBV18	CASSPRDRVLSNEKLFF	TGTGCCAGCTCACCACGAGACAGGGTGTTATCTAATGAAAAACTGTTTTTT
NA	NA	TRBJ2-1	TRBV2	CASTPGGSSYNEQFF	TGTGCCAGCACCCCAGGGGGGAGCTCCTACAATGAGCAGTTCTTC
NA	NA	TRBJ2-5	TRBV29-1	CSVEHEQGWETQYF	TGCAGCGTTGAGCACGAACAGGGTTGGGAGACCCAGTACTTC
TRBD1	NA	TRBJ1-1	TRBV19	CASSPQLDRGGTEAFF	TGTGCCAGTAGTCCCCAGCTGGACAGGGGAGGCACTGAAGCTTTCTTT
TRBD1	NA	TRBJ1-6	TRBV7-2	CASSLRGPGTANNSPLHF	TGTGCCAGCAGCTTAAGGGGCCCCGGGACAGCGAATAATTCACCCCTCCACTTT
TRBD1	NA	TRBJ1-2	TRBV4-2	CASSQERGDRVAGYTF	TGTGCCAGCAGCCAAGAAAGGGGGGACAGGGTGGCTGGCTACACCTTC
NA	NA	TRBJ1-5	TRBV5-5	CASSFRGESNQPQHF	TGTGCCAGCAGCTTCCGGGGGGAAAGCAATCAGCCCCAGCATTTT
NA	NA	TRBJ2-6	TRBV5-1	CASSPISGTGANVLTF	TGCGCCAGCAGCCCGATTTCGGGTACTGGGGCCAACGTCCTGACTTTC
TRBD1	NA	TRBJ1-5	TRBV18	CASSKGGQAVSYQPQHF	TGTGCCAGCTCAAAAGGGGGACAGGCGGTTTCCTATCAGCCCCAGCATTTT
NA	few	TRBJ1-1	TRBV4-1	CASSRQGDTEAFF	TGCGCCAGCAGCCGTCAGGGCGACACTGAAGCTTTCTTT
NA	NA	TRBJ1-1	TRBV7-2	CASSSRGEAFF	TGTGCCAGCAGCTCACGGGGTGAAGCTTTCTTT
TRBD1	NA	TRBJ2-5	TRBV3-1/TRBV3-2	CASSKAGTEKETQYF	TGTGCCAGCAGCAAAGCCGGGACAGAAAAAGAGACCCAGTACTTC